A selection of T cell receptor beta chains follows, all from one sample in a study of blood T cell repertoires in COVID-19. Generated by immunoSEQ multiplex PCR, the TCRdb table keeps only in-frame clones and is missing some. Counted here are over 300,000 clones, 70% to 90% occurring once; the ten biggest clones make up around 6%. The sample taken for sequencing was PBMCs or T cells enriched from blood (not recorded which). These TCRs come from a woman aged 25 to 39 who had recovered from COVID-19. The CDR3 runs from the conserved cysteine through the conserved F or W. The order of the fields is V gene, J gene, D gene, CDR3 protein. D genes are given only for firm matches.

>TRBV11-2|TRBJ1-2|.
CASSLDGVNYGYTF
>TRBV2|TRBJ1-2|TRBD1
CASRGGRTNYGYTF
>TRBV7-2|TRBJ1-2|.
CASSIQEGVGYGYTF
>TRBV6-5|TRBJ1-1|.
CASSFTEGNTEAFF
>TRBV4-2|TRBJ2-5|TRBD1
CASSQGTGGRETQYF
>TRBV3-1/TRBV3-2|TRBJ1-4|TRBD1
CASSQEYGQGNEKLFF
>TRBV5-1|TRBJ2-3|.
CASSLPGGGTSTPVTQYF
>TRBV5-3|TRBJ1-2|.
CARSLEGGVGYTF
>TRBV5-8|TRBJ1-2|.
CASTPQASNGYTF
>TRBV5-1|TRBJ1-1|.
CASSPIRTDMNTEAFF
>TRBV7-2|TRBJ2-2|.
CASSPGLGSTGELFF
>TRBV10-3|TRBJ1-4|.
CAISETGGNEKLFF
>TRBV6-6|TRBJ2-1|.
CASTTGQAGQFF
>TRBV28|TRBJ1-4|.
CASRNLGGTNEKLFF
>TRBV3-1/TRBV3-2|TRBJ1-6|TRBD1
CASSRTGGTYNSPLHF